This TCR beta chain was sequenced for a study of TIL therapy for anti-PD-1-resistant metastatic lung cancer. Study-level information: Tumor harvest preceded PD-1/PD-L1 blockade, followed by nivolumab treatment. Median tumor mutation burden was around 1.6 mutations per megabase.

Sequencing used immunoSEQ v3. Survey-level samples got around 2.1 million read pairs; deep-level samples got about 5-6 million. Measured with immunoSEQ multiplex PCR; TCRdb has only the in-frame clones, and not every one. The sample contains about 16,000 clones, roughly 70% of which appear only once. CDR3 length: 13 residues. The ends were cut back, 7 bases at V and 3 bases at J, with 12 bases in the middle. The germline gives CDR1 ENHRY, CDR2 SYGVKD. Specified time point: pre-treatment sample, taken before nivolumab and TIL therapy. Stage 4 NSCLC adults joined between late 2017 and January 2020. The chain links TRBV10-3 to TRBJ1-1; D is undetermined. This sample comprised blood, obtained at baseline. This TCR was recovered from a person aged 25-85 years with non-small cell lung cancer. The CDR3 reads CAITVGADTEAFF. DNA of the CDR3: TGTGCCATCACAGTGGGTGCGGACACTGAAGCTTTCTTT.